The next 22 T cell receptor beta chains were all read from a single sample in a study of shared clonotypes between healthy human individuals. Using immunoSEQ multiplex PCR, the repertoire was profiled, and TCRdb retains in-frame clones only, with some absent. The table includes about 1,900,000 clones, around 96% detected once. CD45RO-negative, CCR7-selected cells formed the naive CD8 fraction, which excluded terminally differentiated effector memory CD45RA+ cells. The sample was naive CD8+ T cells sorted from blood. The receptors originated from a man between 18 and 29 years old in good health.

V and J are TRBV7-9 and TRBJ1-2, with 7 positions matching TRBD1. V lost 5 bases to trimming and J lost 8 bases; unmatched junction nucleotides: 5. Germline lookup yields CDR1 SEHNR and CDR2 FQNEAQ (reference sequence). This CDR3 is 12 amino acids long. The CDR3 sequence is CASSLYRGGYTF. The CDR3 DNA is TGTGCCAGCAGCCTTTACAGGGGAGGCTACACCTTC.

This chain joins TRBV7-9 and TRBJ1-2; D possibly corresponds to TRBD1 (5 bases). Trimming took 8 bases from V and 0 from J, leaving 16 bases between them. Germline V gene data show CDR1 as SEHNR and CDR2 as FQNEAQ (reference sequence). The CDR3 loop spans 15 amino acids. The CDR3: CASGDKGQPNYGYTF. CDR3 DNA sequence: TGTGCCAGCGGAGACAAGGGGCAGCCTAACTATGGCTACACCTTC. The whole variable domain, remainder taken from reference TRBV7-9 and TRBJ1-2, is DTGVSQNPRHKITKRGQNVTFRCDPISEHNRLYWYRQTLGQGPEFLTYFQNEAQLEKSRLLSDRFSAERPKGSFSTLEIQRTEQGDSAMYLCASGDKGQPNYGYTFGSGTRLTVV.

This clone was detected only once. Here the CDR3 reads CASSPIYAEAQYF. CDR3 coding DNA: TGTGCCAGCTCACCAATTTATGCAGAAGCCCAGTACTTC. The V call is TRBV18, the J call TRBJ2-5; no definite D call. V dropped 2 bases and J dropped 9 bases, with 13 bases sitting between them. The germline V gene encodes CDR1 KGHSH and CDR2 LQKENI. The CDR3 is 13 amino acids.

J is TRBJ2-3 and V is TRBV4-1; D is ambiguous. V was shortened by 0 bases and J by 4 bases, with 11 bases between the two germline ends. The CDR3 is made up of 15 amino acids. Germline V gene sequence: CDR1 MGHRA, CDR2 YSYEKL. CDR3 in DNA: TGCGCCAGCAGCCAAGAGGGTCCGCTCGCAGATACGCAGTATTTT. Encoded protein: CASSQEGPLADTQYF.

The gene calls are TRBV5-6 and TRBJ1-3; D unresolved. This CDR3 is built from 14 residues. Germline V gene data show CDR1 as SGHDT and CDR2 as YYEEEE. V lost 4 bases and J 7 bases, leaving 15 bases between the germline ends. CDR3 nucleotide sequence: TGTGCCAGCAGCGGTGAACCGGATCCTAACACCATATATTTT. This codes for CASSGEPDPNTIYF.

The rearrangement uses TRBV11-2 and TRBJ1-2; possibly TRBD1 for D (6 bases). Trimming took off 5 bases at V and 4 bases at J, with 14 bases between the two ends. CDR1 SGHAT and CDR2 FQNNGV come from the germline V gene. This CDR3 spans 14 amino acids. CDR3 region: CASSAGGASYGYTF. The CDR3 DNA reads TGTGCCAGCAGCGCTGGGGGGGCGTCCTATGGCTACACCTTC.

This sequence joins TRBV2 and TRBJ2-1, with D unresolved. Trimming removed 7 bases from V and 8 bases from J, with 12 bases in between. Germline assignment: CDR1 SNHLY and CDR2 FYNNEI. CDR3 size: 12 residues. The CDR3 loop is CASKEESHEQFF. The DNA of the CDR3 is TGTGCCAGCAAGGAAGAAAGCCATGAGCAGTTCTTC.

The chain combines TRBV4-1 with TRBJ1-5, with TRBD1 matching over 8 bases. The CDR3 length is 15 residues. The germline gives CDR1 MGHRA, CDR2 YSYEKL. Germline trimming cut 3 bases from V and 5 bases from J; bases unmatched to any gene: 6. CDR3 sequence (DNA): TGCGCCAGCAGCCATGTAGGACAGGGAGATCAGCCCCAGCATTTT. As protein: CASSHVGQGDQPQHF.

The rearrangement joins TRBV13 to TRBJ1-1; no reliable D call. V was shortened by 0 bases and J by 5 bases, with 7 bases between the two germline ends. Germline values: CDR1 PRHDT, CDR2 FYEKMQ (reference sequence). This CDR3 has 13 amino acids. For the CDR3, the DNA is TGTGCCAGCAGCTTAGGCCGTATTACTGAAGCTTTCTTT. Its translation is CASSLGRITEAFF.

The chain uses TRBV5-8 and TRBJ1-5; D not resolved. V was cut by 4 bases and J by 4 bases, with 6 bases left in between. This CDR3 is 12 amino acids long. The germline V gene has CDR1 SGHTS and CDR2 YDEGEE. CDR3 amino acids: CASSESNQPQHF. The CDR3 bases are TGTGCCAGCAGCGAGAGTAATCAGCCCCAGCATTTT.

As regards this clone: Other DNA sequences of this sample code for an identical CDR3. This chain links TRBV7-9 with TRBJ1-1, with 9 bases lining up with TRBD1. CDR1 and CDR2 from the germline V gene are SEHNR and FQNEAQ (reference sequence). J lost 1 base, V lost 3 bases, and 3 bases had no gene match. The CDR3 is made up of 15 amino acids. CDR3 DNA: TGTGCCAGCAGCTTTCCGGGACAGGGGAACACTGAAGCTTTCTTT. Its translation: CASSFPGQGNTEAFF.

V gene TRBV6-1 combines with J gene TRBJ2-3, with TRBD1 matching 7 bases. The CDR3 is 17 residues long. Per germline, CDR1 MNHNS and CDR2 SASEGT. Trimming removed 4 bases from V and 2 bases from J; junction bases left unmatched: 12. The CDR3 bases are TGTGCCAGCAGTGGGGGGACAGCCAGCTCATACACAGATACGCAGTATTTT. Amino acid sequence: CASSGGTASSYTDTQYF.

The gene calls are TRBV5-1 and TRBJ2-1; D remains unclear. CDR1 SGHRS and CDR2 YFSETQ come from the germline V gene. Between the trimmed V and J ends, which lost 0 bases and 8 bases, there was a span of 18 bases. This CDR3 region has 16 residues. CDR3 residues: CASSLATGGVFHEQFF. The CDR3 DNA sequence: TGCGCCAGCAGCTTGGCCACGGGCGGCGTGTTTCATGAGCAGTTCTTC. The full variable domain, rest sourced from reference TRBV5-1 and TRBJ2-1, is KAGVTQTPRYLIKTRGQQVTLSCSPISGHRSVSWYQQTPGQGLQFLFEYFSETQRNKGNFPGRFSGRQFSNSRSEMNVSTLELGDSALYLCASSLATGGVFHEQFFGPGTRLTVL.

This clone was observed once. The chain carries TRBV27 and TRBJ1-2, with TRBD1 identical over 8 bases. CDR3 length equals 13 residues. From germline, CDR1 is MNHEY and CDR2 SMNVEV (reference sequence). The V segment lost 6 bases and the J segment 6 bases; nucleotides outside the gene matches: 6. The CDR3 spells CASSSGQADGYTF. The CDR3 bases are TGTGCCAGCAGCTCGGGACAGGCTGATGGCTACACCTTC.

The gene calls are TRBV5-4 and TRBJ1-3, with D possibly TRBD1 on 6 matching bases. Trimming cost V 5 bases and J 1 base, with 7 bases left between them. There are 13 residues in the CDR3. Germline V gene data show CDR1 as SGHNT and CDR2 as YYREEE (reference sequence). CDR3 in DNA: TGTGCCAGCAGGCAGGGGTCTGGAAACACCATATATTTT. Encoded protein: CASRQGSGNTIYF.

The CDR3 nucleotides read TGTGCCACCAGCAGAGAACTACTGGACGGTTATGGCTACACCTTC. This sequence encodes CATSRELLDGYGYTF. The chain has TRBV15 and TRBJ1-2; D uncertain. V shed 0 bases and J shed 5 bases, with 13 bases lying between them. The germline V gene encodes CDR1 LNHNV and CDR2 YYDKDF (reference sequence). The CDR3 runs to 15 residues. The full variable domain, its missing parts supplied by reference TRBV15 and TRBJ1-2, is DAMVIQNPRYQVTQFGKPVTLSCSQTLNHNVMYWYQQKSSQAPKLLFHYYDKDFNNEADTPDNFQSRRPNTSFCFLDIRSPGLGDTAMYLCATSRELLDGYGYTFGSGTRLTVV.

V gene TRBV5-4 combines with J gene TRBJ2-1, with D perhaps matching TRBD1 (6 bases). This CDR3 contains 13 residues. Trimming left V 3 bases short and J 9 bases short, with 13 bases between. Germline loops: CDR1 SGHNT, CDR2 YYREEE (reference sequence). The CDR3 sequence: CASSYGTRGEQFF. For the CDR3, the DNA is TGTGCCAGCAGCTACGGGACCAGGGGTGAGCAGTTCTTC.

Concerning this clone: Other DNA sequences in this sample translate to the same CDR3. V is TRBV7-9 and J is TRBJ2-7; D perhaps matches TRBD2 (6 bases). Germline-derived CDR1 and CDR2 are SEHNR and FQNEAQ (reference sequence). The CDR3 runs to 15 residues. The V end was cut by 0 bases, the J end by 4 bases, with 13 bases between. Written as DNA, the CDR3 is TGTGCCAGCAGCTTAGCGCAGGGAGGAGGATACGAGCAGTACTTC. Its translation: CASSLAQGGGYEQYF.

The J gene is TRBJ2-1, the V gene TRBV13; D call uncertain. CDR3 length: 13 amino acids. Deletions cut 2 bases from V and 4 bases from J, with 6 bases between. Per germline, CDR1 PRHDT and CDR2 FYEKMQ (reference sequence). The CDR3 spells CASSLWGYNEQFF. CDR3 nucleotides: TGTGCCAGCAGCTTATGGGGTTACAATGAGCAGTTCTTC.

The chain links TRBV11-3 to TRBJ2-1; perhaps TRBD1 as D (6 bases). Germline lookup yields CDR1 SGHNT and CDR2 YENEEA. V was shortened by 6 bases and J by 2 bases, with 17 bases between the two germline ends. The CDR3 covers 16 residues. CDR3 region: CASSYSGTTPYNEQFF. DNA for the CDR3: TGTGCCAGCAGTTACTCCGGGACAACCCCCTACAATGAGCAGTTCTTC. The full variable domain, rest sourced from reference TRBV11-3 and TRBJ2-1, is EAGVVQSPRYKIIEKKQPVAFWCNPISGHNTLYWYLQNLGQGPELLIRYENEEAVDDSQLPKDRFSAERLKGVDSTLKIQPAELGDSAVYLCASSYSGTTPYNEQFFGPGTRLTVL.

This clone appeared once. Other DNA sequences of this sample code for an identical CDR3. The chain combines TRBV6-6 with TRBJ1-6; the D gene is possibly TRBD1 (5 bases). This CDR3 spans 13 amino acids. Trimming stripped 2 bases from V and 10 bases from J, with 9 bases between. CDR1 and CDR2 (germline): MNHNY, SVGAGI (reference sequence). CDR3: CASSYGGESPLHF. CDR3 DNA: TGTGCCAGCAGTTACGGGGGGGAATCACCCCTCCACTTT.

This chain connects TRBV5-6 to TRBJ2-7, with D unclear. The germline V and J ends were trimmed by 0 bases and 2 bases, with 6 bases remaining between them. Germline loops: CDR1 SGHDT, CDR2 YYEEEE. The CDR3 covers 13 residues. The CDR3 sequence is CASSLGDAYEQYF. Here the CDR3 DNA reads TGTGCCAGCAGCTTGGGCGACGCCTACGAGCAGTACTTC.